This TCR beta chain was obtained from a study of early T cells in non-severe SARS-CoV-2 infection. Across the whole study: Sequenced material consisted of bulk RNA (from unsorted whole blood), and chains were unpaired. Study-level results: CD4 and private specificities were missed by VDJdb matching, which favored anti-spike CD8 responses.

V was clipped by 6 bases and J by 0 bases, with 2 bases between them. Germline CDR1 is DFQATT and CDR2 is SNEGSKA (reference sequence). This CDR3 comprises 10 residues. In this sample, this clonotype turned up a few times. Its antigen is not known. In the library, individual cDNA molecules carried attached unique molecular identifiers. TCRdb analysed the 5' RACE reads with MiXCR anew, one entry per CDR3 protein. The data show 87,000 or so distinct CDR3 sequences, 14% seen once. The TCR originated in an adult who was a healthcare worker with PCR-confirmed SARS-CoV-2 infection or an uninfected control (not recorded which). The rearrangement uses TRBV20-1 and TRBJ2-5; D gene unclear. Material: whole blood. CDR3 nucleotides: TGCAGTGCCCACCAAGAGACCCAGTACTTC. This translates into CSAHQETQYF.